This is a list of T cell receptor beta chains from one sample in a study of T cell changes during pregnancy in multiple sclerosis. Assay: immunoSEQ multiplex PCR; the TCRdb copy retains only in-frame clones and omits some. The sample has roughly 29,000 clones, 85% to 90% seen once. Specimen: CD8+ T cells from peripheral blood mononuclear cells, collected before pregnancy. The receptors come from a female donor with multiple sclerosis, enrolled in a pregnancy study. The conserved cysteine and the conserved F or W are not part of the CDR3 here. Clone size is not always given. Where it is, it says once, few, many or a class for expanded clones.

j_call clone_size v_call cdr3_aa
TRBJ2-1 . TRBV9 ASSIQTGLYNEQF
TRBJ1-1 . TRBV6-1 ASSEDRGAGRTEAF
TRBJ2-3 . TRBV4-2 ASSQDNSQGGDTQY
TRBJ2-1 once TRBV5-4 ASSPGIDEQF
TRBJ2-1 . TRBV4-2 ASSSLTSGGFYNEQF
TRBJ2-2 . TRBV6-4 ASSSGDTGELF
TRBJ1-2 . TRBV5-6 ASSLAESAINYGYT
TRBJ1-1 . TRBV4-1 ASSQVGNTEAF
TRBJ2-2 . TRBV30 AWSRQVTSPELF
TRBJ2-7 . TRBV4-3 ASSQGFEWGFAEQY
TRBJ2-1 . TRBV7-9 ASSSRLGQGGTNEQF
TRBJ2-5 . TRBV28 ASSRLGTGEETQY
TRBJ1-6 . TRBV4-3 ASSQLWRDNSPLH
TRBJ1-1 . TRBV2 AVLRGRNTEAF
TRBJ1-1 . TRBV25-1 ASSEIGNTEAF
TRBJ1-2 . TRBV7-2 ASSLWEGLPKGYT
TRBJ2-5 . TRBV4-1 ASSGRGAGETQY
TRBJ2-3 . TRBV27 ASSLWHTDTQY
TRBJ1-2 once TRBV7-8 ASSPTLPGAGVGYT
TRBJ2-7 . TRBV2 ASNPGKIYEQY
TRBJ1-2 few TRBV4-2 ASSQQSGPNYGYT
TRBJ2-1 . TRBV9 ASSPRGNPNEQF
TRBJ1-2 . TRBV6-1 ASSETTGGGYGYT
TRBJ1-5 . TRBV11-2 ASSLDTDQPQH
TRBJ1-1 . TRBV13 ASSPPGQEPLNTEAF
TRBJ2-1 . TRBV9 ASGGLADYNEQF
TRBJ2-7 . TRBV6-6 ASSTPGEGTGYEQY
TRBJ2-3 . TRBV13 ASSLELPDTQY
TRBJ1-4 . TRBV7-9 ASSLAIAGNEKLF
TRBJ2-2 . TRBV10-3 AIKSGPGELF
TRBJ2-7 . TRBV27 ASSRRQGDYEQY
TRBJ1-1 . TRBV4-3 ASSRGTVEAF
TRBJ2-7 . TRBV4-3 ASSQDLGGQAYEQY
TRBJ2-7 . TRBV4-1 ASSPGLAYEQY
TRBJ1-1 once TRBV28 ASSLSPNTEAF
TRBJ2-7 . TRBV10-3 AISDDRDDEQY
TRBJ1-3 . TRBV11-2 ASSFWGQGGNTIY
TRBJ2-7 . TRBV28 ASSDTGEPASEQY
TRBJ2-3 . TRBV9 ASSVDDSGGGLTDTQY
TRBJ1-1 . TRBV13 ASSHGTGYTEAF
TRBJ2-7 . TRBV6-1 ASRRDSSYEQY
TRBJ2-1 . TRBV5-6 ASSLGTSVGGSYNEQF
TRBJ1-1 . TRBV6-6 ASRPGVTEAF
TRBJ2-2 few TRBV9 ASSVLAGTGELF
TRBJ2-1 . TRBV6-4 ASSERTSGGNEQF
TRBJ2-3 once TRBV6-4 ASSDSIGADTQY
TRBJ2-5 . TRBV5-6 ASSLDRVQETQY
TRBJ2-1 . TRBV5-6 ASSLLGGTTEQF
TRBJ1-2 . TRBV7-2 ASSPPLGDYGYT
TRBJ2-7 . TRBV2 ATRGSYEQY
TRBJ1-1 . TRBV5-4 ASSTPGNTEAF
TRBJ1-5 . TRBV27 ASSLFGTVSNQPQH
TRBJ2-1 . TRBV4-1 ASSEKGQGLPQYNEQF
TRBJ1-2 . TRBV27 ASSTGLGLSYT
TRBJ1-4 . TRBV27 ASSGNRITNEKLF
TRBJ2-1 once TRBV10-2 ASSQRLDIKSYNEQF
TRBJ2-5 . TRBV6-5 ASSYGSGGGETQY
TRBJ1-2 . TRBV10-3 AISNSTGGVYGYT